A single sample is the source of the 8 T cell receptor beta chains below, sequenced in a study of blood T cell repertoires in COVID-19. Only in-frame clones appear in the TCRdb table, and some are missing; sequencing was by immunoSEQ multiplex PCR. The table includes under 150,000 clones, 84% detected once. Sequencing was carried out using peripheral blood. Receptor source: a woman of 80 years or more in a cohort sampled during active or convalescent COVID-19.

This chain joins TRBV7-2 and TRBJ2-1, with 11 bases identical to TRBD1. In germline, CDR1 is SGHTA, CDR2 FQGNSA. Unmatched junction bases numbered 1, after V lost 5 bases and J lost 10 bases. The CDR3 contains 12 residues. The CDR3 DNA reads as TGTGCCAGCAGCGGGGACAGGGGGGAGCAGTTCTTC. Translating gives CASSGDRGEQFF.

The chain employs TRBV2 and TRBJ2-1; TRBD2 agrees at 12 bases. Germline V CDR1 and CDR2: SNHLY, FYNNEI. CDR3 length equals 14 residues. Trimming cost V 7 bases and J 9 bases; bases outside gene matches: 7. CDR3 coding DNA: TGTGCCAGCATAGTCGGACTAGCGGGGATTGAGCAGTTCTTC. Residues: CASIVGLAGIEQFF.

This clone has ten or more counts. This chain joins TRBV2 and TRBJ2-5; TRBD2 aligns across 9 bases. CDR3 size: 13 residues. Germline V gene lookup returns CDR1 SNHLY and CDR2 FYNNEI. The CDR3 spells CAARGLAGETQYF. CDR3 coding DNA: TGTGCAGCCCGGGGGCTAGCGGGGGAGACCCAGTACTTC.

V usage is TRBV20-1 and J usage is TRBJ1-5; D not resolved. CDR3 length: 13 residues. Trimming took 3 bases from V and 3 from J, leaving 9 bases between them. CDR1 is DFQATT, CDR2 SNEGSKA, per germline (reference sequence). The CDR3 here is CSASDRDNQPQHF. As DNA, the CDR3 is TGCAGTGCTAGTGACCGGGACAATCAGCCCCAGCATTTT.

This rearrangement joins TRBV6-5 to TRBJ1-2; 7 bases fit TRBD1. Germline CDR1 MNHEY, CDR2 SVGAGI. The CDR3 is 14 residues long. The J segment lost 7 bases and the V segment lost 8 bases, leaving 13 bases of the junction unmatched. CDR3 nucleotide sequence: TGTGCCAGCCGGGAAACGACAGGGAATCTTGGCTACACCTTC. Translating gives CASRETTGNLGYTF.

The V and J genes are TRBV5-1 and TRBJ2-5; 11 nucleotides line up with TRBD2. Losses at the gene ends were 1 base for V and 2 bases for J; bases not matched to a gene: 10. Germline lookup yields CDR1 SGHRS and CDR2 YFSETQ. This CDR3 spans 18 amino acids. This CDR3 is CASSLWASGGTVQETQYF. CDR3 in DNA: TGCGCCAGCAGCTTGTGGGCTAGCGGGGGGACCGTACAAGAGACCCAGTACTTC.

CDR3 residues: CASSFGQGHNQPQHF. For the CDR3, the DNA is TGTGCCAGCAGTTTCGGACAGGGACACAATCAGCCCCAGCATTTT. The J gene is TRBJ1-5, the V gene TRBV27, with 8 bases aligning to TRBD1. Per germline, CDR1 MNHEY and CDR2 SMNVEV (reference sequence). With V trimmed by 3 bases and J by 3 bases, 4 bases remained unmatched. The CDR3 length is 15 residues.

Regarding this clone: The junction shows a germline mismatch at one end, possibly a read error. The rearrangement links TRBV3-1 (or the pseudogene TRBV3-2) to TRBJ1-1; 8 bases fit TRBD1. The germline V gene encodes CDR1 LGHDT and CDR2 YNNKEL (reference sequence). The length of the CDR3 is 13 residues. This CDR3 is CASRQDWTGEAFF. The CDR3 bases are TGTGCCAGCAGGCAAGACTGGACAGGGGAAGCTTTCTTT.